This is a list of T cell receptor beta chains from one sample in a study of Graves' ophthalmopathy and Graves' hyperthyroidism. TCRdb redid the calling of the multiplex PCR reads with MiXCR, one entry per CDR3 protein. The table includes 350,000 or so distinct CDR3 sequences, roughly 15% detected once. The source material was peripheral blood. These receptors came from an adult man with Graves' ophthalmopathy. CDR3s include the opening cysteine and the closing phenylalanine or tryptophan. Fields, in order: D gene, V gene, J gene, CDR3 protein. The D gene is left open where the match is weak.

>.|TRBV24-1|TRBJ2-3
CATSGATSTDTQYF
>TRBD1|TRBV11-2|TRBJ2-7
CASSRPLGQIYEQYF
>.|TRBV6-1|TRBJ1-2
CASSDAYFRYYGYTF
>.|TRBV18|TRBJ1-2
CASSLQDWGYTF
>.|TRBV11-1|TRBJ2-5
CASSPYAETQYF
>TRBD2|TRBV7-6|TRBJ2-5
CASSLAGGIQETQCF
>TRBD1|TRBV19|TRBJ1-5
CASRIRTGLPQHF
>.|TRBV5-6|TRBJ2-7
CASSFGQRHEQYF
>.|TRBV7-8|TRBJ1-1
CASSLVSLGASEAFF
>.|TRBV6-1|TRBJ1-2
CASLDSTGYTF
>.|TRBV5-1|TRBJ2-2
CASRSKSDTGELFF
>.|TRBV3-1|TRBJ2-7
CASSQDPDRTDEQYF
>.|TRBV18|TRBJ2-5
CASSEALAEETQYF
>.|TRBV28|TRBJ2-5
CASSNPGTLYQETQYF
>.|TRBV7-9|TRBJ2-7
CASSLSPHLEQYF
>.|TRBV20-1|TRBJ2-7
CSARGASGSTYEQYF